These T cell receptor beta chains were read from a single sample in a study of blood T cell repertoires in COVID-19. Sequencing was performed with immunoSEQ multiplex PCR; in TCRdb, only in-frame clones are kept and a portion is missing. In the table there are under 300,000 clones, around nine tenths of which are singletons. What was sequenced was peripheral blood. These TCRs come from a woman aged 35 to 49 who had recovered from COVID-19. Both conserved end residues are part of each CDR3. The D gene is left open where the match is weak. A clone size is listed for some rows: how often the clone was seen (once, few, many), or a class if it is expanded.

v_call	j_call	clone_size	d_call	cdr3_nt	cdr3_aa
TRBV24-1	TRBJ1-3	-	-	TGTGCCACCAATAGTTGTAGACAGCTACCCTCTGGAAACACCATATATTTT	CATNSCRQLPSGNTIYF
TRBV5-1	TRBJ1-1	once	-	TGCGCCAGCAGCTTGGGACAGAAGAACACTGAAGCTTTCTTT	CASSLGQKNTEAFF
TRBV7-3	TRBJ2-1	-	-	TGTGCCAGCAGCTTACTCGGCGGAGGGGCTGGGGATGAGCAGTTCTTC	CASSLLGGGAGDEQFF
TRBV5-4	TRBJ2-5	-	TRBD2	TGTGCCAGCAGCCCGGGACTAGCGGATCTTAAAGAGACCCAGTACTTC	CASSPGLADLKETQYF
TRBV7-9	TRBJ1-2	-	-	TGTGCCAGCAGCCCCACAGGGTACGATGGCTACACCTTC	CASSPTGYDGYTF
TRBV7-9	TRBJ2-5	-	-	TGTGCCAGCAGCTCCAACAGGGGGGGTGTCCAAGAGACCCAGTACTTC	CASSSNRGGVQETQYF
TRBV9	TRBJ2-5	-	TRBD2	TGTGCCAGCAGCGTAGGGGCTAGCGGCCAAGAGACCCAGTACTTC	CASSVGASGQETQYF
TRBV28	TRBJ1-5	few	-	TGTGCCAGCCAGGGGCAGCCTCATCAGCCCCAGCATTTT	CASQGQPHQPQHF
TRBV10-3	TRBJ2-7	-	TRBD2	TGTGCCATCCGAGCGGGAAGCTCCTACGAGCAGTACTTC	CAIRAGSSYEQYF
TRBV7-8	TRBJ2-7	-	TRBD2	TGTGCCAGCAGCGACCTAGCGGGAGGGACCTACGAGCAGTACTTC	CASSDLAGGTYEQYF
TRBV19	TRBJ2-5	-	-	TGTGCCAGTAGTTCCGGATGGGGGGACCAGTACTTC	CASSSGWGDQYF
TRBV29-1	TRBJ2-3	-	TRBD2	TGCAGCTCTTCATCGAAGGTAGCGGGAGTATTGGTCGGCACAGATACGCAGTATTTT	CSSSSKVAGVLVGTDTQYF
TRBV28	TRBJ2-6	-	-	TGTGCCAGCAGTTTCGGGAGCTCTGGGGCCAACGTCCTGACTTTC	CASSFGSSGANVLTF
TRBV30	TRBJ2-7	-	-	TGTGCCTGGAGTTATGTGTACGAGCAGTACTTC	CAWSYVYEQYF
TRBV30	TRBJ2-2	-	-	TGTGCCTGGAGGGGGCAGGGAGGCGCCGGGGAGCTGTTTTTT	CAWRGQGGAGELFF
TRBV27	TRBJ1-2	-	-	TGTGCCAGCAGTATATCCAGGGGTCTCGGCTATGGCTACACCTTC	CASSISRGLGYGYTF
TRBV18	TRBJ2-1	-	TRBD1	TGTGCCAGCTCACCACCGGGACAGGCGGGTAATGAGCAGTTCTTC	CASSPPGQAGNEQFF
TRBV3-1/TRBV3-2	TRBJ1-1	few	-	TGTGCCAGCAGCCAAACGCCGACAACTGAAGCTTTCTTT	CASSQTPTTEAFF